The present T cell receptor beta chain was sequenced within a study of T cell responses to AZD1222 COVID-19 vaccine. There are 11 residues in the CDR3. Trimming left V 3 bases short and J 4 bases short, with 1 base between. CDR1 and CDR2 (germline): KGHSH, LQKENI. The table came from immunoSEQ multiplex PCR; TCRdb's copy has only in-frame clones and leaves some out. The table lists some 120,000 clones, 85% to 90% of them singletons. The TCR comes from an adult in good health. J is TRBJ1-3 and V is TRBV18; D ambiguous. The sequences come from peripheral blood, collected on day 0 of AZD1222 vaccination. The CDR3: CASSPGNTIYF. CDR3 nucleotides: TGTGCCAGCTCACCGGGAAACACCATATATTTT. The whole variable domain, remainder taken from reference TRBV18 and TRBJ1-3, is NAGVMQNPRHLVRRRGQEARLRCSPMKGHSHVYWYRQLPEEGLKFMVYLQKENIIDESGMPKERFSAEFPKEGPSILRIQQVVRGDSAAYFCASSPGNTIYFGEGSWLTVV.